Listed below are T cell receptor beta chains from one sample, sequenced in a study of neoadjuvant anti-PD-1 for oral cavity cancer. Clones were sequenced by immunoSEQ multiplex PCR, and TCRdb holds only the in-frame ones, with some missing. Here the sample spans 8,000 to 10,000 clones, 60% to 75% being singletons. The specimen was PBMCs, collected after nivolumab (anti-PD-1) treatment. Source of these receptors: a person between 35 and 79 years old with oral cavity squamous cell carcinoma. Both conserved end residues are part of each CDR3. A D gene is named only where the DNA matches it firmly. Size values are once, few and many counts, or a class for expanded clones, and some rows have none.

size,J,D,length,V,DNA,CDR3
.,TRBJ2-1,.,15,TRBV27,TGTGCCAGCAGCCGTCTCCAGGGGTTGGGTGATGAGCAGTTCTTC,CASSRLQGLGDEQFF
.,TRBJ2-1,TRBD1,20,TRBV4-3,TGCGCCAGCAGCCAAGATCTCGGGACAGGCCCCTGGCTTTCCTACAATGAGCAGTTCTTC,CASSQDLGTGPWLSYNEQFF
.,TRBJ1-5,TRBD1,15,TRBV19,TGTGCCAGTAGTCCCCGGACAGGGTTCGGGCAGCCCCAGCATTTT,CASSPRTGFGQPQHF
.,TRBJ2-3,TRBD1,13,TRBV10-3,TGTGCCATCACACAGGGGGAGAGAGATACGCAGTATTTT,CAITQGERDTQYF
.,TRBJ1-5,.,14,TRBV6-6,TGTGCCAGCAGTTACACGGACATCAATCAGCCCCAGCATTTT,CASSYTDINQPQHF
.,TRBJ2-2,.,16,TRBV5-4,TGTGCCAGCAGCTTGCTGAAAGGGGTGTTAACCGGGGAGCTGTTTTTT,CASSLLKGVLTGELFF
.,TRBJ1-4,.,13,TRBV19,TGTGCCAGTAGTATAGATCGGGAAGAAAAACTGTTTTTT,CASSIDREEKLFF
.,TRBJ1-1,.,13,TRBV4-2,TGTGCCAGCAGCCGACCGGCGGACACTGAAGCTTTCTTT,CASSRPADTEAFF
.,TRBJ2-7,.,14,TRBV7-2,TGTGCCAGCAGCTTATCAGGACAGTACTACGAGCAGTACTTC,CASSLSGQYYEQYF
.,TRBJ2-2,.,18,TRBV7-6,TGTGCCAGCAGCTTAACCATTGGGGGGTCGGGCGACACCGGGGAGCTGTTTTTT,CASSLTIGGSGDTGELFF
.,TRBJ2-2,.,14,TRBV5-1,TGCGCCAGCAGCTTCGGACAGAACACCGGGGAGCTGTTTTTT,CASSFGQNTGELFF
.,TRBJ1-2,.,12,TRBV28,TGTGCCAGCACCGACAGAGAGCATGGCTACACCTTC,CASTDREHGYTF
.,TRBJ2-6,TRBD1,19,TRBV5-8,TGTGCCAGCAGCTTAACCGGGACAGCTATAAGCGCTGGGGCCAACGTCCTGACTTTC,CASSLTGTAISAGANVLTF
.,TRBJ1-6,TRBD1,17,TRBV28,TGTGCCAGCAGCTCCGGCGCATTCGGGACAGGGTATTCACCCCTCCACTTT,CASSSGAFGTGYSPLHF
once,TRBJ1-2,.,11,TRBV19,TGTGCCAGTAGTATGACCCATGGCTACACCTTC,CASSMTHGYTF
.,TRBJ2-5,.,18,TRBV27,TGTGCCAGCAGTTTTAGGGGTAGCGGTAGAAACTACCAAGAGACCCAGTACTTC,CASSFRGSGRNYQETQYF
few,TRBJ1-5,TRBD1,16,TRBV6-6,TGTGCCAGCAGTCCAGGGGGAAATCTAGCCATCAGCAACCAGCATTTT,CASSPGGNLAISNQHF
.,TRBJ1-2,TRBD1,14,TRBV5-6,TGTGCCAGCAGCTTGAAAGGGGGCAACTATGGCTACACCTTC,CASSLKGGNYGYTF
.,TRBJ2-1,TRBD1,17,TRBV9,TGTGCCAGCAGCGTAGGATCAGGGACAGGGGGCTGGAATGAGCAGTTCTTC,CASSVGSGTGGWNEQFF
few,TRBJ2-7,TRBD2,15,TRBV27,TGTGCCAGCAGCGTTAGCGGGGGGAGGATCCACGAGCAGTACTTC,CASSVSGGRIHEQYF
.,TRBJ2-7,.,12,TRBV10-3,TGTGCCATCAGTGACCGCTCCTACGAGCAGTACTTC,CAISDRSYEQYF
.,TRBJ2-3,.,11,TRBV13,TGTGCCAGCAGGTACACAGATACGCAGTATTTT,CASRYTDTQYF
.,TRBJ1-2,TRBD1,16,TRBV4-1,TGCGCCAGCAGCCAAGATAGGGACAGGCCCGGGTCTGGCTACACCTTC,CASSQDRDRPGSGYTF
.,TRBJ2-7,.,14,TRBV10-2,TGCGCCAGCAGGGAGGCTAGCGACTCCTACGAGCAGTACTTC,CASREASDSYEQYF
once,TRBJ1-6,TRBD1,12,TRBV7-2,TGTGCCAGCACACAGGGGAATTCACCCCTCCACTTT,CASTQGNSPLHF
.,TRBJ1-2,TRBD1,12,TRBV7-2,TGTGCCAGCAGCCTGGACAGGGGGCACTCTACCTTC,CASSLDRGHSTF
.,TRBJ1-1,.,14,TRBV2,TGTGCCAGCAGTGAATTCTCAGAGAACACTGAAGCTTTCTTT,CASSEFSENTEAFF
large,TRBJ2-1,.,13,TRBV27,TGTGCCAGCGAGGCTCCCCGCAACAATGAGCAGTTCTTC,CASEAPRNNEQFF
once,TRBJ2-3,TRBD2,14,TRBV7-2,TGTGCCAGCAGCTTAACGCGGGGGGGAGATACGCAGTATTTT,CASSLTRGGDTQYF
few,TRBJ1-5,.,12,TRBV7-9,TGTGCCAGCAGCTTGGGCAATCAGCCCCAGCATTTT,CASSLGNQPQHF
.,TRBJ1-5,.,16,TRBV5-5,TGTGCCAGCAGCTTGGCCGGGGCAGTGATTAATCAGCCCCAGCATTTT,CASSLAGAVINQPQHF